Listed below are T cell receptor beta chains from one sample, sequenced in a study of T cell responses to AZD1222 COVID-19 vaccine. Libraries were prepared by immunoSEQ multiplex PCR; TCRdb keeps only in-frame clonotypes and omits some of them. The sample has approximately 100,000 clones; about 85% are singletons. Sample: peripheral blood, taken 28 days after the second AZD1222 dose. The receptors were gathered from an adult who received the AZD1222 COVID-19 vaccine. CDR3s include the opening cysteine and the closing phenylalanine or tryptophan. A D gene is named only where the DNA matches it firmly. For some rows the clone size is stated as once, few or many, or as a class when expanded; others skip it.

v_gene	j_gene	d_gene	abundance	CDR3nt	CDR3aa
TRBV19	TRBJ1-1	-	-	TGTGCCAGCCAATCGGGAAGGAACACTGAAGCTTTCTTT	CASQSGRNTEAFF
TRBV3-1/TRBV3-2	TRBJ2-5	TRBD2	-	TGTGCCAGCATACAGGGACTAGCGGGAGGTCCTAGTGGAGAGACCCAGTACTTC	CASIQGLAGGPSGETQYF
TRBV25-1	TRBJ2-1	-	-	TGTGCCAGCAGTGAGAATGGGGCGGTGCATGAGCAGTTCTTC	CASSENGAVHEQFF
TRBV4-3	TRBJ2-6	-	-	TGCGCCAGCAGCCACATCGGGTCCGGGGCCAACGTCCTGACTTTC	CASSHIGSGANVLTF
TRBV10-1	TRBJ2-1	-	once	TGCGCCAGCAGTGAAGGTTTCTACAATGAGCAGTTCTTC	CASSEGFYNEQFF
TRBV5-4	TRBJ1-2	-	-	TGTGCCACCCATGGACGAGTAGCTGGCTACACCTTC	CATHGRVAGYTF
TRBV5-4	TRBJ2-7	TRBD2	-	TGTGCCAGCAGCTCAGGACTAGCGGGATTCTCCTACGAGCAGTACTTC	CASSSGLAGFSYEQYF
TRBV4-2	TRBJ2-3	TRBD2	few	TGTGCCAGCAGCCAAGAAGGGCTAGCGGGAGGGCCTGGCACAGATACGCAGTATTTT	CASSQEGLAGGPGTDTQYF
TRBV27	TRBJ2-5	-	-	TGTGCCAGCAGTTTGGTTGGCTCCGAGACCCAGTACTTC	CASSLVGSETQYF
TRBV4-1	TRBJ1-6	TRBD1	-	TGCGCCAGCAGCCACAGGGACAGGAATAATTCACCCCTCCACTTT	CASSHRDRNNSPLHF
TRBV5-1	TRBJ2-7	-	-	TGCGCCAGCAGCTTGGGGGCCGAGCAGTACTTC	CASSLGAEQYF
TRBV5-3	TRBJ2-4	-	medium-sized	TGTGCCAGAAGCTTGGGGGCAAACATTCAGTACTTC	CARSLGANIQYF
TRBV5-1	TRBJ1-4	TRBD1	-	TGCGCCAGCAGCTTGTTCTTAAGGGACAGGGGGCCCGGCAATGTCGAAAAACTGTTTTTT	CASSLFLRDRGPGNVEKLFF
TRBV30	TRBJ2-1	-	-	TGTGCCTGGAGGATTGGGGCCGCCATAACTTACAATGAGCAGTTCTTC	CAWRIGAAITYNEQFF
TRBV28	TRBJ2-2	TRBD1	once	TGTGCCAGCAGTTTATGGAGACTGACAGGGACCACCGGGGAGCTGTTTTTT	CASSLWRLTGTTGELFF
TRBV7-2	TRBJ2-1	-	-	TGTGCCAGCAGCTTAGAGGCAGGGAGAAATGAGCAGTTCTTC	CASSLEAGRNEQFF